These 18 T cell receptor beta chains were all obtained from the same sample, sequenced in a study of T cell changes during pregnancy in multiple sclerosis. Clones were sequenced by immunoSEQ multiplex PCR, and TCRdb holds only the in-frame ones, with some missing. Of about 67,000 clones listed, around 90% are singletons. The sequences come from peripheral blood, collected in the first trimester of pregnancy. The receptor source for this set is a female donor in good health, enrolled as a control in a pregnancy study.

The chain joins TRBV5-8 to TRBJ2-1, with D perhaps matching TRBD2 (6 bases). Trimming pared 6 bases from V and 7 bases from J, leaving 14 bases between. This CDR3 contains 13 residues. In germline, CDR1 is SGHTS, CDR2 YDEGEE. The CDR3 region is CASKWAGWNEQFF. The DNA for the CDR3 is TGTGCCAGCAAGTGGGCGGGGTGGAATGAGCAGTTCTTC.

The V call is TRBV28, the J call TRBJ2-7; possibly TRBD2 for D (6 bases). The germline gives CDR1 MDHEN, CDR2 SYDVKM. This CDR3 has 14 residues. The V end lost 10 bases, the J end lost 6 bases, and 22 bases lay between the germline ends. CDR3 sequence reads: CATWVARRGGEQYF. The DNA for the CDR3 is TGTGCCACATGGGTGGCCCGGAGGGGTGGCGAGCAGTACTTC.

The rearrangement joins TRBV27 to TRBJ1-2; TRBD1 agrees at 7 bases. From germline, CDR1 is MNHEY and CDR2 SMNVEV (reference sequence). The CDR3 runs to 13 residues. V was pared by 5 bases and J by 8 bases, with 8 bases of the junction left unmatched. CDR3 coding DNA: TGTGCCAGCAGTCATAGGGGGCTGGACGGCTACACCTTC. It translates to CASSHRGLDGYTF.

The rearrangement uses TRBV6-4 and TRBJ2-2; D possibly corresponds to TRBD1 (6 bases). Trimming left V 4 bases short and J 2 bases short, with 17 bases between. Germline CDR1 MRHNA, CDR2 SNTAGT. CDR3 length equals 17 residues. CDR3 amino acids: CASSVKQGYYNTGELFF. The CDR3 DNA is TGTGCCAGCAGTGTCAAACAGGGATATTACAACACCGGGGAGCTGTTTTTT.

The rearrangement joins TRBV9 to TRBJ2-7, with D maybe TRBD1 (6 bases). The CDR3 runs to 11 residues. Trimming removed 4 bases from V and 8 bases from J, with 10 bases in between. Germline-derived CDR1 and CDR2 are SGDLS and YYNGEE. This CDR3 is CASSPGQKQYF. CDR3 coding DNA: TGTGCCAGCAGCCCCGGACAGAAGCAGTACTTC.

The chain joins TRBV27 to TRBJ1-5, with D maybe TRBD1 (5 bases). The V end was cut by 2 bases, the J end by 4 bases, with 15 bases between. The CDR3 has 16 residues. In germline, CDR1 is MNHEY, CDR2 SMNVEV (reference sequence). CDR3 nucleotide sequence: TGTGCCAGCAGTTTAAGTTTCCGACAGCCTAATCAGCCCCAGCATTTT. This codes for CASSLSFRQPNQPQHF.

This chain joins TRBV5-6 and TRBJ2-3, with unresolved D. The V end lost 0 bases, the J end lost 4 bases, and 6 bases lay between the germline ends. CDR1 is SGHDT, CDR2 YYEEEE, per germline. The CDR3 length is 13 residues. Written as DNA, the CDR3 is TGTGCCAGCAGCTTGGGAGAGCCAGATACGCAGTATTTT. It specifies CASSLGEPDTQYF.

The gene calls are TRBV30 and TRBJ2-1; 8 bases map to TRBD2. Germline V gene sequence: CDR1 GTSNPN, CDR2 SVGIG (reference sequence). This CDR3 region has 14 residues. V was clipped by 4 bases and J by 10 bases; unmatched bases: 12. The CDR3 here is CAWNTGRGGGEQFF. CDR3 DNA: TGTGCCTGGAATACCGGCCGGGGGGGAGGGGAGCAGTTCTTC. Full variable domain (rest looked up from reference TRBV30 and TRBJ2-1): SQTIHQWPATLVQPVGSPLSLECTVEGTSNPNLYWYRQAAGRGLQLLFYSVGIGQISSEVPQNLSASRPQDRQFILSSKKLLLSDSGFYLCAWNTGRGGGEQFFGPGTRLTVL.

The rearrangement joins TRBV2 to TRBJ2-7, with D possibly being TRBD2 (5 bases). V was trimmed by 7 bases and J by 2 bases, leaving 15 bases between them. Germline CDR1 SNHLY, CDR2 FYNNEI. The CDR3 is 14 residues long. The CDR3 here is CASNDYLKPYEQYF. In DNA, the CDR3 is TGTGCCAGCAATGACTACCTAAAACCCTACGAGCAGTACTTC. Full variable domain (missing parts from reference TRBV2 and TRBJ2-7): EPEVTQTPSHQVTQMGQEVILRCVPISNHLYFYWYRQILGQKVEFLVSFYNNEISEKSEIFDDQFSVERPDGSNFTLKIRSTKLEDSAMYFCASNDYLKPYEQYFGPGTRLTVT.

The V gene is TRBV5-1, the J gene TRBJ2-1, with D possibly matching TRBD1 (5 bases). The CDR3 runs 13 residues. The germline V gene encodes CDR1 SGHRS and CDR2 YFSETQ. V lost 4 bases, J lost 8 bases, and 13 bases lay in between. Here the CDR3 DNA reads TGCGCCAGCAGCAGGCCCCCCAGGGATGAGCAGTTCTTC. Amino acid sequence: CASSRPPRDEQFF.

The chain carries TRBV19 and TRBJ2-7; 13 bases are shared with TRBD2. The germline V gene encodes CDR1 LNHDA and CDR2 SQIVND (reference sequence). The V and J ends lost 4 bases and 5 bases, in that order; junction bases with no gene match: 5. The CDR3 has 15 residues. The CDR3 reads CASSTGLAGRHEQYF. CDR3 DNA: TGTGCCAGTAGTACGGGACTAGCGGGAAGGCACGAGCAGTACTTC. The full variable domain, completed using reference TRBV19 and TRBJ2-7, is DGGITQSPKYLFRKEGQNVTLSCEQNLNHDAMYWYRQDPGQGLRLIYYSQIVNDFQKGDIAEGYSVSREKKESFPLTVTSAQKNPTAFYLCASSTGLAGRHEQYFGPGTRLTVT.

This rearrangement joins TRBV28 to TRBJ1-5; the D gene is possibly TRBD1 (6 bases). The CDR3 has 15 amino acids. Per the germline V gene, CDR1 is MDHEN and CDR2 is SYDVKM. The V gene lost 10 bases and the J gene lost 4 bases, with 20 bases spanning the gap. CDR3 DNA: TGTGCCACCCTCGACCGGGACATTTTTAATCAGCCCCAGCATTTT. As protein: CATLDRDIFNQPQHF.

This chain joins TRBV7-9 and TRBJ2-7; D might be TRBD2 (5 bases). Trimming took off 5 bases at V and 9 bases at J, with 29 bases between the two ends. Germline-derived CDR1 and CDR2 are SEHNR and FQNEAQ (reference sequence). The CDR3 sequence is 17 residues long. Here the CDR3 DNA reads TGTGCCAGCAGCCCGTTAGAGGGTGCTACACCCGCGCGGTGGCAGTACTTC. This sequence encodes CASSPLEGATPARWQYF.

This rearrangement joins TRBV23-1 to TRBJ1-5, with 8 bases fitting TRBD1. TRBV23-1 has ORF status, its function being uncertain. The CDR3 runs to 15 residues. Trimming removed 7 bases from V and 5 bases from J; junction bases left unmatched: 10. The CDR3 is CASTTGGAPHQPQHF. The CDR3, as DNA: TGCGCCAGCACAACAGGGGGGGCGCCGCATCAGCCCCAGCATTTT.

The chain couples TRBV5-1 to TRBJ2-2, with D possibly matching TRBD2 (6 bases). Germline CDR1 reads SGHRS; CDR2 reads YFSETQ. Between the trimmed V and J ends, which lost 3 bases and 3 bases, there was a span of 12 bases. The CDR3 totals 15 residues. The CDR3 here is CASSSAWGDTGELFF. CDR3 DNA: TGCGCCAGCAGCTCCGCCTGGGGGGACACCGGGGAGCTGTTTTTT.

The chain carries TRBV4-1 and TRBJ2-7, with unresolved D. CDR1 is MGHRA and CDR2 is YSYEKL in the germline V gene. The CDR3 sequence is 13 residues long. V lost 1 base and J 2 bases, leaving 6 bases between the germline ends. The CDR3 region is CASSQGPTYEQYF. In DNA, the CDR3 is TGCGCCAGCAGCCAAGGGCCCACCTACGAGCAGTACTTC.

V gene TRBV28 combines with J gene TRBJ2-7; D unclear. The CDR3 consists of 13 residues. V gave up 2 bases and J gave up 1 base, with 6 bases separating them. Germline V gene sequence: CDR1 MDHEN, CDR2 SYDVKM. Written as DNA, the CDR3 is TGTGCCAGCAGTTTAGTCAGGTCCTACGAGCAGTACTTC. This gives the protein CASSLVRSYEQYF.

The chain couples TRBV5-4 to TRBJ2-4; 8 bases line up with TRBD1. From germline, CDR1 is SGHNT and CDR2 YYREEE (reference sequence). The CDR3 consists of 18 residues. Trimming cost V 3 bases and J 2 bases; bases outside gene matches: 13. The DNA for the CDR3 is TGTGCCAGCAGCTCAGGAGGACAGGGCAAGGGTCCCAAAAACATTCAGTACTTC. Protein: CASSSGGQGKGPKNIQYF.